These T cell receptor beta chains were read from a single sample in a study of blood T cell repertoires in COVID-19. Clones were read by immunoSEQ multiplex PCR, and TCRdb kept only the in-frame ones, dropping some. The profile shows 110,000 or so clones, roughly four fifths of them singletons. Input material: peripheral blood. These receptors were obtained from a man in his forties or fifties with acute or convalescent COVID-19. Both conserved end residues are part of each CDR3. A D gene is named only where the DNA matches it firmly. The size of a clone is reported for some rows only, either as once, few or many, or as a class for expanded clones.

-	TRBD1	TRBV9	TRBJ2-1	CASSVGDRVGNEQFF	TGTGCCAGCAGCGTAGGGGACAGGGTGGGTAATGAGCAGTTCTTC
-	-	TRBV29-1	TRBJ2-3	CSARELESTDTQYF	TGCAGCGCCCGGGAACTAGAGAGCACAGATACGCAGTATTTT
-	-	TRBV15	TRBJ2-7	CATSRGGSSYEQYF	TGTGCCACCAGCAGAGGTGGGAGCTCCTACGAGCAGTACTTC
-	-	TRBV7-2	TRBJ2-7	CASSWKRSYEQYF	TGTGCCAGCAGCTGGAAGCGGAGTTACGAGCAGTACTTC
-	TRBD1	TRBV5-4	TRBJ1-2	CASSSTGGRGGYTF	TGTGCCAGCAGCTCTACAGGGGGGCGAGGTGGCTACACCTTC
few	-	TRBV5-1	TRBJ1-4	CASSPGGGRATNEKLFF	TGCGCCAGCAGCCCGGGGGGGGGCCGGGCAACTAATGAAAAACTGTTTTTT
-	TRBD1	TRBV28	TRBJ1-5	CASSLGTGDSNQPQHF	TGTGCCAGCAGTTTAGGGACAGGGGATAGCAATCAGCCCCAGCATTTT
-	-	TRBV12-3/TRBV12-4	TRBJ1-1	CASSLTYTEAFF	TGTGCCAGCAGTTTGACTTACACTGAAGCTTTCTTT
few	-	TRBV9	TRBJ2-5	CASSGQLQETQYF	TGTGCCAGCAGCGGTCAACTCCAAGAGACCCAGTACTTC
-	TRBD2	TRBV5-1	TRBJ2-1	CASSPRLAGGSYNEQFF	TGCGCCAGCAGCCCGAGACTAGCGGGAGGCTCCTACAATGAGCAGTTCTTC
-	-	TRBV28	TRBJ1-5	CASSDYRGNQPQHF	TGTGCCAGCAGTGACTACAGGGGCAATCAGCCCCAGCATTTT
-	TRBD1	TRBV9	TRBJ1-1	CASSSRTGETEAFF	TGTGCCAGCAGCTCGAGGACAGGGGAGACTGAAGCTTTCTTT
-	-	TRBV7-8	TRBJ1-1	CASSLSTGNTEAFF	TGTGCCAGCAGCTTAAGTACAGGTAACACTGAAGCTTTCTTT
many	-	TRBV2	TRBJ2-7	CASRLVGAAYEQYF	TGTGCCAGCAGATTGGTGGGGGCGGCCTACGAGCAGTACTTC
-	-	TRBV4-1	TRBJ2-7	CASSAWPRGSSYEQYF	TGCGCCAGCAGCGCCTGGCCCCGAGGCAGCTCCTACGAGCAGTACTTC
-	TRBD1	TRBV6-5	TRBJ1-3	CASSARQGGGNTIYF	TGTGCCAGCAGCGCGAGACAGGGCGGGGGAAACACCATATATTTT
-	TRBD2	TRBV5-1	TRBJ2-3	CASSLKASGSTDTQYF	TGCGCCAGCAGCTTGAAGGCTAGCGGAAGCACAGATACGCAGTATTTT
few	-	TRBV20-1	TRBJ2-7	CSARLDYEQYF	TGCAGTGCTAGACTAGACTACGAGCAGTACTTC
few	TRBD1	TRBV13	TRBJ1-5	CASTIQGAGQPQHF	TGTGCCAGCACCATACAGGGGGCTGGGCAGCCCCAGCATTTT
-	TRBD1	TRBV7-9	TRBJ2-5	CASGGQGRGETQYF	TGTGCCAGCGGGGGACAGGGGCGAGGAGAGACCCAGTACTTC
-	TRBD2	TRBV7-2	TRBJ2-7	CASSLGPAGRDREQYF	TGTGCCAGCAGCTTAGGCCCAGCGGGGAGGGACCGTGAGCAGTACTTC
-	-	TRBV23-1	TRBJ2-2	CASSLIDWGVGTGELFF	TGCGCCAGCAGTCTCATCGATTGGGGAGTAGGGACCGGGGAGCTGTTTTTT
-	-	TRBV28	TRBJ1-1	CASTKPQGGSNTEAFF	TGTGCCAGCACAAAACCACAGGGTGGATCGAACACTGAAGCTTTCTTT
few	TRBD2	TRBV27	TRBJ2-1	CASSGRGGSYNEQFF	TGTGCCAGCAGCGGGCGGGGGGGCTCCTACAATGAGCAGTTCTTC